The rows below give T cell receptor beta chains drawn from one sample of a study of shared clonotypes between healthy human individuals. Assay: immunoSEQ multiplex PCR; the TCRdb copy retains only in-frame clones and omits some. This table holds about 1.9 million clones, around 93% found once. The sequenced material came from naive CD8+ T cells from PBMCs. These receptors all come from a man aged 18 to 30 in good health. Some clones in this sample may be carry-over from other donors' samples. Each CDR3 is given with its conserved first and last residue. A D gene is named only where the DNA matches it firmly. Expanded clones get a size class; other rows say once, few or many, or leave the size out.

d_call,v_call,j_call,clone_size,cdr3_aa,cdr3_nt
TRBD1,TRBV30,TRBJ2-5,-,CALDRAETQYF,TGTGCCTTAGACAGGGCCGAGACCCAGTACTTC
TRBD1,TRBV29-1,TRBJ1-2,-,CSGGTAYGYTF,TGCAGCGGAGGGACAGCCTATGGCTACACCTTC
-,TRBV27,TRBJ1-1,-,CASSSLSGNTEAFF,TGTGCCAGCAGTTCGCTTAGTGGGAACACTGAAGCTTTCTTT
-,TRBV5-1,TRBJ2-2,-,CASSLVTDNTGELFF,TGCGCCAGCAGCTTGGTGACAGACAACACCGGGGAGCTGTTTTTT
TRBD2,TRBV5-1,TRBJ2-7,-,CASSLEELAGKEYEQYF,TGCGCCAGCAGCTTGGAGGAGTTAGCGGGAAAGGAGTACGAGCAGTACTTC
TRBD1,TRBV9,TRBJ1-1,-,CASSDGTGSNTEAFF,TGTGCCAGCAGCGATGGGACAGGGTCGAACACTGAAGCTTTCTTT
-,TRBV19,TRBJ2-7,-,CASSISWGSFYEQYF,TGTGCCAGTAGTATCAGTTGGGGCAGTTTCTACGAGCAGTACTTC
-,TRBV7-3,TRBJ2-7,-,CASSPTGDSYEQYF,TGTGCCAGCAGCCCCACCGGGGACTCCTACGAGCAGTACTTC
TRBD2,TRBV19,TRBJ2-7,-,CASSPKLAVRDEQYF,TGTGCCAGTAGCCCCAAGCTAGCGGTACGTGACGAGCAGTACTTC
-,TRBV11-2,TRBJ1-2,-,CASSSQMGGDRGDYGYTF,TGTGCCAGCAGCTCTCAGATGGGGGGCGATAGGGGCGACTATGGCTACACCTTC
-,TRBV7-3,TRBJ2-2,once,CASSPAPANTGELFF,TGTGCCAGCAGCCCGGCCCCGGCGAACACCGGGGAGCTGTTTTTT
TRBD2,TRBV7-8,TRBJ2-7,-,CASSPTRGGRFAYEQYF,TGTGCCAGCAGCCCGACCAGGGGCGGGAGGTTCGCCTACGAGCAGTACTTC
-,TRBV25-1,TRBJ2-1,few,CASRSYNEQFF,TGTGCCAGCCGCTCCTACAATGAGCAGTTCTTC
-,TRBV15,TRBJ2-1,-,CATSTTLLLFEQFF,TGTGCCACCAGCACAACCCTTTTACTATTTGAGCAGTTCTTC
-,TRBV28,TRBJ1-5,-,CASSQGFNQPQHF,TGTGCCAGCAGCCAGGGGTTCAATCAGCCCCAGCATTTT
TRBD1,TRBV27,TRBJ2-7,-,CASSLSGQSRLQGTYEQYF,TGTGCCAGCAGTTTATCGGGACAGTCACGTCTACAGGGGACCTACGAGCAGTACTTC
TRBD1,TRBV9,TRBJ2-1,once,CASSGAGQGSYNEQFF,TGTGCCAGCAGCGGCGCGGGACAGGGCAGTTACAATGAGCAGTTCTTC
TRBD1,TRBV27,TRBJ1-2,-,CASSLGQGALGYTF,TGTGCCAGCAGTTTGGGACAGGGGGCGCTTGGCTACACCTTC
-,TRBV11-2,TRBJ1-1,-,CASSLAGDTEAFF,TGTGCCAGCAGCTTAGCCGGGGACACTGAAGCTTTCTTT
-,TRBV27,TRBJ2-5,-,CASRTTGSQETQYF,TGTGCCAGCAGAACGACAGGCTCCCAAGAGACCCAGTACTTC
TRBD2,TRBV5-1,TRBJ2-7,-,CASRGGSYEQYF,TGCGCCAGCCGCGGCGGGAGCTACGAGCAGTACTTC
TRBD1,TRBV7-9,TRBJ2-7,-,CASSSSDRQGNYEQYF,TGTGCCAGCAGCTCCTCAGACCGACAGGGAAACTACGAGCAGTACTTC
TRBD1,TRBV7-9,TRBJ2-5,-,CASRETGKETQYF,TGTGCCAGCAGGGAGACAGGGAAAGAGACCCAGTACTTC
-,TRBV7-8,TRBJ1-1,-,CASSSQPGLAFEAFF,TGTGCCAGCAGCTCGCAGCCCGGGTTGGCATTTGAAGCTTTCTTT
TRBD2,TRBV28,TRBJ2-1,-,CASSGRRLTSGITFF,TGTGCCAGCAGTGGCAGGAGGCTAACTAGCGGGATAACGTTCTTC
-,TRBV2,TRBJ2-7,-,CASSESSWGTAYEQYF,TGTGCCAGCAGTGAAAGCTCGTGGGGGACGGCTTACGAGCAGTACTTC
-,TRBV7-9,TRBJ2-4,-,CASSLVTRLNIQYF,TGTGCCAGCAGCTTAGTTACTAGATTAAACATTCAGTACTTC
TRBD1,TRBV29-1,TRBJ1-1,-,CSVAGGSKTEAFF,TGCAGCGTGGCAGGGGGATCGAAAACTGAAGCTTTCTTT
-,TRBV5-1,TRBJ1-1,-,CASSAVGVTEAFF,TGCGCCAGCAGCGCCGTGGGGGTAACTGAAGCTTTCTTT
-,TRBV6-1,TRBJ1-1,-,CASSAGVRTEAFF,TGTGCCAGCAGTGCAGGTGTCAGAACTGAAGCTTTCTTT